The sequence of this T cell receptor beta chain was determined in a study of T cell responses to AZD1222 COVID-19 vaccine. Method: immunoSEQ multiplex PCR; TCRdb's copy keeps in-frame clones and lacks some. This sample has about 150,000 clones, with under 95% found just once. Germline V lookup: CDR1 SGHNT, CDR2 YENEEA. Trimming at V came to 5 bases and at J to 0 bases, leaving 10 bases not matched to a gene. CDR3 length: 17 amino acids. Second doses at about 4 or about 12 weeks were pooled. The clonotype was recovered from an adult who received the AZD1222 COVID-19 vaccine. This chain uses TRBV11-3 with TRBJ1-1; 9 bases fit TRBD1. The source was peripheral blood, collected 28 days after the second AZD1222 dose. DNA of the CDR3: TGTGCCAGCAGCCGCTCTAGGACAGGGGACCTGAACACTGAAGCTTTCTTT. Its translation is CASSRSRTGDLNTEAFF.